Listed below are T cell receptor beta chains from one sample, sequenced in a study of T cell responses to AZD1222 COVID-19 vaccine. The repertoire was sequenced with immunoSEQ multiplex PCR; TCRdb's copy has only in-frame clones and lacks some. The table records 150,000 to 200,000 clones, approximately 95% of them present only once. Here the sequenced sample was peripheral blood, taken on day 0 of AZD1222 vaccination. The receptors were sampled from an adult in good health. CDR3s include the opening cysteine and the closing phenylalanine or tryptophan. A D gene is named only where the DNA matches it firmly. Some rows have no size entry. The others give once, few or many, or a class for an expanded clone.

clone size,D gene,J gene,V gene,CDR3 protein,CDR3 DNA
-,-,TRBJ2-3,TRBV19,CASSGGGANLLHTQYF,TGTGCCAGTAGTGGAGGCGGGGCTAACCTCCTTCATACGCAGTATTTT
few,-,TRBJ2-2,TRBV9,CASTEPDTGELFF,TGTGCCAGCACCGAGCCGGACACCGGGGAGCTGTTTTTT
once,TRBD2,TRBJ2-3,TRBV9,CASSQSGGAVDTQYF,TGTGCCAGCAGCCAAAGCGGGGGGGCCGTAGATACGCAGTATTTT
-,TRBD1,TRBJ1-4,TRBV6-5,CAVERGRLGEKLFF,TGTGCCGTCGAGAGGGGGCGATTAGGGGAAAAACTGTTTTTT
-,-,TRBJ2-7,TRBV20-1,CSARADYEQYF,TGCAGTGCTAGAGCAGATTACGAGCAGTACTTC
once,-,TRBJ2-1,TRBV5-1,CASSLERNEQFF,TGCGCCAGCAGCTTGGAACGTAACGAGCAGTTCTTC
-,-,TRBJ1-5,TRBV10-3,CAISAGPGNQPQHF,TGTGCCATCAGTGCGGGGCCGGGGAATCAGCCCCAGCATTTT
once,-,TRBJ1-1,TRBV6-5,CASSYLQGAGEAFF,TGTGCCAGCAGTTACCTACAGGGTGCCGGTGAAGCTTTCTTT
-,-,TRBJ1-1,TRBV11-3,CASSLVQGSSAFF,TGTGCCAGCAGCTTAGTCCAGGGGAGTTCAGCTTTCTTT
once,-,TRBJ1-5,TRBV6-6,CASSLQGYSNQPQHF,TGTGCCAGCAGTTTACAGGGCTATAGCAATCAGCCCCAGCATTTT
-,TRBD1,TRBJ1-2,TRBV3-1/TRBV3-2,CASSQRTGTAYGYTF,TGTGCCAGCAGCCAAAGAACCGGGACAGCCTATGGCTACACCTTC
once,-,TRBJ1-3,TRBV12-5,CASGLDRGGSGNTIYF,TGTGCTAGTGGTTTGGATAGAGGGGGCTCTGGAAACACCATATATTTT
-,-,TRBJ1-3,TRBV7-9,CASSSDSSSGNTIYF,TGTGCCAGCAGTTCGGACAGCTCCTCTGGAAACACCATATATTTT
medium-sized,-,TRBJ2-1,TRBV13,CASSSGQGGWDEQFF,TGTGCCAGCAGCTCCGGACAGGGAGGGTGGGATGAGCAGTTCTTC
-,-,TRBJ1-2,TRBV7-9,CASSLTDGRRGYGYTF,TGTGCCAGCAGCTTAACGGACGGCCGAAGAGGGTATGGCTACACCTTC
-,-,TRBJ1-4,TRBV5-5,CASKTTGQGGEKLFF,TGTGCCAGCAAGACTACAGGGCAAGGAGGAGAAAAACTGTTTTTT
few,-,TRBJ1-5,TRBV6-5,CACKAAGSNQPQHF,TGTGCCTGCAAGGCGGCAGGTAGCAATCAGCCCCAGCATTTT
-,-,TRBJ1-1,TRBV19,CASRWGPGLDTEAFF,TGTGCCAGTAGGTGGGGCCCCGGCCTGGACACTGAAGCTTTCTTT
-,TRBD1,TRBJ2-7,TRBV18,CASSGTDSYEQYF,TGTGCCAGCTCAGGGACAGACTCCTACGAGCAGTACTTC
-,-,TRBJ2-7,TRBV6-2/TRBV6-3,CASSRQTPYEQYF,TGTGCCAGCAGTCGGCAGACCCCCTACGAGCAGTACTTC
-,TRBD2,TRBJ2-5,TRBV2,CANGLAEETQYF,TGTGCCAACGGACTAGCGGAAGAGACCCAGTACTTC
-,TRBD1,TRBJ1-6,TRBV11-2,CASSSQGASSSPLHF,TGTGCCAGCAGCTCACAGGGGGCAAGTAGTTCACCCCTCCACTTT
once,-,TRBJ1-3,TRBV6-5,CASRRTAGNTIYF,TGTGCCAGCAGGCGGACGGCCGGAAACACCATATATTTT
-,-,TRBJ2-3,TRBV30,CAWSTGNSDTQYF,TGTGCCTGGAGTACAGGGAACTCAGATACGCAGTATTTT
-,TRBD1,TRBJ1-1,TRBV19,CASSWAGGISEAFF,TGTGCCAGTAGTTGGGCAGGGGGTATTTCTGAAGCTTTCTTT
-,-,TRBJ2-1,TRBV20-1,CSASLYNEQFF,TGCAGTGCGTCATTATACAATGAGCAGTTCTTC
-,TRBD1,TRBJ1-1,TRBV5-1,CASSLAQGLELNTEAFF,TGCGCCAGCAGCTTGGCACAGGGGTTAGAATTGAACACTGAAGCTTTCTTT
once,-,TRBJ1-4,TRBV6-5,CASSYVESEKLFF,TGTGCCAGCAGTTATGTTGAGTCAGAAAAACTGTTTTTT
once,-,TRBJ1-2,TRBV27,CASTLKKQGPNYGYTF,TGTGCCAGCACCCTTAAGAAACAGGGCCCTAACTATGGCTACACCTTC
-,TRBD2,TRBJ2-1,TRBV5-1,CASSLAAGGSHNEQFF,TGCGCCAGCAGCTTGGCGGCGGGAGGCTCCCACAATGAGCAGTTCTTC
-,-,TRBJ1-3,TRBV5-8,CASSSQEGGNTIYF,TGTGCCAGCAGCTCACAAGAGGGAGGAAACACCATATATTTT
-,-,TRBJ2-6,TRBV5-4,CASSRLAPGANVLTF,TGTGCCAGCAGCCGGCTAGCGCCCGGGGCCAACGTCCTGACTTTC
-,TRBD2,TRBJ2-3,TRBV12-3/TRBV12-4,CASSFGGVDTQYF,TGTGCCAGCAGTTTCGGGGGGGTAGATACGCAGTATTTT
-,-,TRBJ1-5,TRBV6-2/TRBV6-3,CASSYVSPNQPQHF,TGTGCCAGCAGTTACGTCTCACCCAATCAGCCCCAGCATTTT
-,TRBD1,TRBJ2-7,TRBV2,CASRYHPGQSSYEQYF,TGTGCCAGCAGGTACCATCCGGGACAGAGCTCCTACGAGCAGTACTTC
-,-,TRBJ1-2,TRBV27,CASSLGIPWRGGYTF,TGTGCCAGCAGTTTAGGAATCCCCTGGCGGGGAGGCTACACCTTC